This record looks at one TCR beta chain sequence and its context. Its antigen remains unidentified. No quality values exist for individual bases; no much larger clone is one base distant. This sample is part of a study of T cell changes during pregnancy in multiple sclerosis (dated by TCRdb to the late 2010s). With respect to the entire study: The study examined how the T cell repertoire changed over the course of pregnancy in women with multiple sclerosis.

Including the terminal cysteine and phenylalanine, the CDR3 comprises 14 residues. Of all the DNA, just the CDR3 is kept, 42 bases in frame from base 1. The germline V gene encodes CDR1 MNHEY and CDR2 SMNVEV (reference sequence). V was cut back by 3 bases and J by 2 bases, leaving a gap of 11 bases between them. Libraries were prepared through the immunoSEQ multiplex PCR assay. In its TCRdb copy, this immuneACCESS table keeps in-frame sequences only and misses some clones. Where compared with another copy, unresolved V genes explain less than half of these, and the others have no known cause. Counted in this sample were around 100,000 clones; 90% to 95% of them appeared once. The top ten clones comprise 0.9% of the sample.

The receptor comes from a female donor with multiple sclerosis, enrolled in a pregnancy study. The chain uses TRBV27 and TRBJ2-7; the D gene remains uncertain. Sequencing was performed on peripheral blood, taken before pregnancy. The encoded CDR3 is CASSFAPGAYEQYF. Here is the DNA: TGTGCCAGCAGTTTCGCCCCTGGAGCCTACGAGCAGTACTTC.